These 10 T cell receptor beta chains originate from one sample sequenced in a study of T-cell reconstitution after alpha-beta-depleted transplantation in children. Unique molecular identifiers were incorporated into the prepared TCRbeta library. TCRdb reprocessed the PCR reads with MiXCR, giving one entry per CDR3 protein. The sample has some 500,000 distinct CDR3 sequences; about 30% are singletons. The sample was PBMCs from the stem cell graft donor, taken from the stem cell graft. These receptors originate from a human donor who donated a stem cell graft to a child with aplastic anemia.

This clonotype appeared a few times. The rearrangement uses TRBV20-1 and TRBJ2-1, with D tentatively TRBD2 (5 bases). The germline V gene has CDR1 DFQATT and CDR2 SNEGSKA (reference sequence). The CDR3 runs to 14 residues. V gave up 1 base and J gave up 4 bases, with 11 bases separating them. CDR3 sequence: CSARGGFRYNEQFF. CDR3 sequence (DNA): TGCAGTGCTAGAGGAGGGTTTCGGTACAATGAGCAGTTCTTC.

This clonotype was detected only a few times. The V and J genes are TRBV20-1 and TRBJ1-2; D gene uncertain. The germline V gene encodes CDR1 DFQATT and CDR2 SNEGSKA (reference sequence). V lost 6 bases to trimming and J lost 8 bases, with 16 bases between them. The CDR3 spans 12 residues. The CDR3 sequence: CSATTDQGGYTF. The DNA for the CDR3 is TGCAGTGCCACAACAGATCAAGGAGGCTACACCTTC.

This clonotype has more than one count but fewer than ten. The chain carries TRBV5-1 and TRBJ1-1; D uncertain. Germline CDR1 and CDR2: SGHRS and YFSETQ. The CDR3 has 15 amino acids. V was cut by 0 bases and J by 0 bases, with 9 bases left in between. The CDR3 DNA sequence: TGCGCCAGCAGCTTGGGTGGCAGTATGAACACTGAAGCTTTCTTT. Translated: CASSLGGSMNTEAFF.

The sample holds a few counts of this clonotype. The chain carries TRBV24-1 and TRBJ2-7, with 12 positions matching TRBD1. With V trimmed by 0 bases and J by 5 bases, 7 bases remained unmatched. The CDR3 runs to 17 residues. The germline CDR1 and CDR2 sequences are KGHDR and SFDVKD. CDR3 DNA sequence: TGTGCCACCAGTGATTTGGGGACAGGGGGCTTCAAGGACGAGCAGTACTTC. This codes for CATSDLGTGGFKDEQYF.

A few counts support this clonotype. The rearrangement uses TRBV5-1 and TRBJ1-5; 7 bases match TRBD1. CDR1 and CDR2 (germline): SGHRS, YFSETQ. This CDR3 region has 15 residues. V dropped 5 bases and J dropped 3; count of bases not matched to a gene: 8. The CDR3 protein is CASRQTTGVNQPQHF. CDR3 nucleotides: TGCGCCAGCAGGCAAACAACAGGGGTCAATCAGCCCCAGCATTTT.

This clonotype has just a few counts. V and J are TRBV7-9 and TRBJ1-2; D is ambiguous. V lost 2 bases and J lost 0, with 13 bases in between. Germline V gives CDR1 SEHNR, CDR2 FQNEAQ (reference sequence). The CDR3 has 16 amino acids. CDR3 nucleotide sequence: TGTGCCAGCAGCTTAATTTCGTGGGCCGCTAACTATGGCTACACCTTC. Translating it yields CASSLISWAANYGYTF.

This clonotype occurred a few times. Written as DNA, the CDR3 is TGTGCCAGCAGTTTGTGGGGAAGGCGGTATGGCTACACCTTC. Its translation is CASSLWGRRYGYTF. The chain couples TRBV12-3 or TRBV12-4 to TRBJ1-2, with D hard to call. This CDR3 contains 14 residues. V lost 3 bases and J lost 5, with 13 bases in between.

There are a few counts of this clonotype. This rearrangement joins TRBV30 to TRBJ2-2; D assignment may be TRBD1 or TRBD2 (5 bases each). The germline gives CDR1 GTSNPN, CDR2 SVGIG (reference sequence). Trimming stripped 0 bases from V and 6 bases from J, with 14 bases between. The CDR3 runs to 15 residues. The CDR3 loop is CAWSVQASSSGELFF. CDR3 nucleotides: TGTGCCTGGAGTGTACAGGCTAGCTCTTCCGGGGAGCTGTTTTTT.

This clonotype was observed a few times. The chain combines TRBV5-1 with TRBJ1-5; 11 bases agree with TRBD1. The CDR3 runs to 15 residues. Germline values: CDR1 SGHRS, CDR2 YFSETQ. V lost 0 bases to trimming and J lost 6 bases; unmatched junction nucleotides: 2. CDR3 bases: TGCGCCAGCAGCTTGGGGACAGGGGGCGGTCAGCCCCAGCATTTT. Translating gives CASSLGTGGGQPQHF.

Worth noting for this clonotype: The junction and the germline gene differ at one end; a read error may be behind it. The chain links TRBV20-1 to TRBJ2-2; the D gene could be TRBD1 or TRBD2 (5 bases each). Germline CDR1 is DFQATT and CDR2 is SNEGSKA (reference sequence). The CDR3 runs to 17 residues. CDR3 nucleotides: TGCTGTGCTAGAGATATGGGACGGGCATCGAACACCGGGGAGCTGTTTTTT. This translates into CCARDMGRASNTGELFF.